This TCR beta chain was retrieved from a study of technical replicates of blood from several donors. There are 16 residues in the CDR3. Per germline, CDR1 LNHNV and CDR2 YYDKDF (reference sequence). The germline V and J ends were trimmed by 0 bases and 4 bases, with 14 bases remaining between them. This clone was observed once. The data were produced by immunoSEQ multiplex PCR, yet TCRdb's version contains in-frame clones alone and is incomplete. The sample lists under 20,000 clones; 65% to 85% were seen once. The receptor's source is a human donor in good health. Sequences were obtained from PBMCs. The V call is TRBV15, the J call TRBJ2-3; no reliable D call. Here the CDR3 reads CATSRDTPDLSDTQYF. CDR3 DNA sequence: TGTGCCACCAGCAGAGATACCCCAGATTTGTCAGATACGCAGTATTTT. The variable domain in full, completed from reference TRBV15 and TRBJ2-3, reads DAMVIQNPRYQVTQFGKPVTLSCSQTLNHNVMYWYQQKSSQAPKLLFHYYDKDFNNEADTPDNFQSRRPNTSFCFLDIRSPGLGDTAMYLCATSRDTPDLSDTQYFGPGTRLTVL.